The 31 T cell receptor beta chains below come from one sample, sequenced in a study of CD4+ T cells in melanoma. Repertoires were generated with immunoSEQ multiplex PCR, while TCRdb's copy carries only in-frame clones and drops some. This table holds 40,000 to 50,000 clones, approximately 89% found once. Material for sequencing was peripheral blood. Receptor source: a human donor with melanoma.

The rearrangement joins TRBV5-5 to TRBJ1-2; no clear D gene. The germline V gene has CDR1 SGHKS and CDR2 YYEKEE (reference sequence). The CDR3 is made up of 14 amino acids. V was trimmed by 2 bases and J by 4 bases, leaving 12 bases between them. In DNA, the CDR3 is TGTGCCAGCAGCTTTCAACCGGCAAGCTATGGCTACACCTTC. It codes for CASSFQPASYGYTF.

The chain is built from TRBV2 and TRBJ1-1; the match to TRBD1 covers 7 bases. The V gene end was trimmed by 6 bases and the J gene end by 1 base; junction bases not matched to a gene: 2. Germline V gives CDR1 SNHLY, CDR2 FYNNEI. CDR3 length equals 13 residues. The CDR3 DNA reads TGTGCCAGCAGGGGGGACAGGAACACTGAAGCTTTCTTT. Protein sequence: CASRGDRNTEAFF.

The chain couples TRBV9 to TRBJ1-3; D unresolved. The CDR3 is 15 amino acids. V was cut by 0 bases and J by 0 bases, with 7 bases left in between. In germline, CDR1 is SGDLS, CDR2 YYNGEE. This CDR3 is CASSVGSSSGNTIYF. The CDR3 region has the DNA TGTGCCAGCAGCGTAGGGAGCAGCTCTGGAAACACCATATATTTT.

The chain carries TRBV30 and TRBJ1-5; D might be TRBD1 (6 bases). Deletions cut 0 bases from V and 5 bases from J, with 14 bases between. Per germline, CDR1 GTSNPN and CDR2 SVGIG (reference sequence). CDR3 length: 15 amino acids. CDR3 DNA: TGTGCCTGGAGTGTACGGGGGGCGAATGATCAGCCCCAGCATTTT. This encodes CAWSVRGANDQPQHF.

The chain recombines TRBV2 with TRBJ2-3, with D perhaps TRBD1 (6 bases). V was clipped by 6 bases and J by 1 base, with 14 bases between them. Germline V gives CDR1 SNHLY, CDR2 FYNNEI. CDR3 length: 15 amino acids. The CDR3 sequence: CASRPDRGGTDTQYF. In nucleotides, the CDR3 is TGTGCCAGCAGACCGGACAGAGGTGGCACAGATACGCAGTATTTT.

This rearrangement joins TRBV7-9 to TRBJ2-1; 10 positions match TRBD1. CDR1 and CDR2 (germline): SEHNR, FQNEAQ (reference sequence). V lost 3 bases to trimming and J lost 6 bases; unmatched junction nucleotides: 5. This CDR3 is built from 15 residues. The CDR3 region is CASSLTGGDANEQFF. Written as DNA, the CDR3 is TGTGCCAGCAGCTTGACAGGGGGCGACGCCAATGAGCAGTTCTTC.

This clone was detected a few times. The rearrangement joins TRBV7-8 to TRBJ1-2, with no clear D. Trimming removed 4 bases from V and 8 bases from J, with 20 bases in between. Germline V gene data show CDR1 as SGHVS and CDR2 as FQNEAQ. The CDR3 runs to 15 residues. CDR3 in DNA: TGTGCCAGCAGCTCAACCACCCTTACTCTAGAGGGCTACACCTTC. Amino acids: CASSSTTLTLEGYTF.

The J gene is TRBJ2-1, the V gene TRBV7-8; 11 bases are a match to TRBD2. Germline CDR1 SGHVS, CDR2 FQNEAQ. With 3 bases clipped from V and 8 bases from J, the junction kept 18 bases outside the gene matches. This CDR3 region has 19 residues. For the CDR3, the DNA is TGTGCCAGCAGCTTGTACGGGAGTAGCGGGGGGGCAGGATACGATGAGCAGTTCTTC. Encoded protein: CASSLYGSSGGAGYDEQFF. The full variable domain, rest sourced from reference TRBV7-8 and TRBJ2-1, is GAGVSQSPRYKVAKRGQDVALRCDPISGHVSLFWYQQALGQGPEFLTYFQNEAQLDKSGLPSDRFFAERPEGSVSTLKIQRTQQEDSAVYLCASSLYGSSGGAGYDEQFFGPGTRLTVL.

The chain employs TRBV6-1 and TRBJ2-7, with 9 bases matching TRBD1. V shed 2 bases and J 2 bases; nucleotides not matched to a gene: 4. The V gene's germline CDR1 is MNHNS and CDR2 SASEGT. This CDR3 has 15 amino acids. The CDR3 is CASSESWTGAYEQYF. The DNA for the CDR3 is TGTGCCAGCAGTGAATCGTGGACAGGGGCCTACGAGCAGTACTTC.

The chain is built from TRBV9 and TRBJ2-5; 9 bases match TRBD1. V lost 3 bases to trimming and J lost 5 bases; unmatched junction nucleotides: 5. The CDR3 is 14 residues long. Germline V gene lookup returns CDR1 SGDLS and CDR2 YYNGEE. CDR3 amino acids: CASSAGQGWETQYF. The DNA for the CDR3 is TGTGCCAGCAGCGCTGGACAGGGGTGGGAGACCCAGTACTTC.

The chain recombines TRBV7-3 with TRBJ2-5; D call uncertain. Germline V gene sequence: CDR1 SGHTA, CDR2 FQGTGA. Trimming left V 4 bases short and J 5 bases short, with 11 bases between. This CDR3 comprises 13 residues. The CDR3, as DNA: TGTGCCAGCAGCTACGGCCCTAGGGAGACCCAGTACTTC. This encodes CASSYGPRETQYF.

The count of this clone is one. V gene TRBV7-3 combines with J gene TRBJ2-5; the match to TRBD2 covers 13 bases. The CDR3 contains 15 residues. Trimming at V came to 5 bases and at J to 4 bases, leaving 4 bases not matched to a gene. CDR1 and CDR2 (germline): SGHTA, FQGTGA. CDR3 sequence (DNA): TGTGCCAGCAGCCTAGGGACTAGCGGGGTAGAGACCCAGTACTTC. This encodes CASSLGTSGVETQYF.

As concerns this clone: A read error may produce the germline difference seen at one junction end. V usage is TRBV6-1 and J usage is TRBJ1-2; a possible D gene is TRBD1 (6 bases). The germline CDR1 and CDR2 sequences are MNHNS and SASEGT. CDR3 size: 13 residues. For the CDR3, the DNA is TGTGCCAGCAGGGAAGGGGGGAGGTATGGCTACACCTTC. It yields the protein CASREGGRYGYTF.

CDR3 bases: TGCGCCAGCAGCTTGAGTCTGGGGGCAGGAGAAAAACTGTTTTTT. Translating it yields CASSLSLGAGEKLFF. The chain has TRBV5-1 and TRBJ1-4; D is possibly TRBD1 (6 bases). Germline lookup yields CDR1 SGHRS and CDR2 YFSETQ. V dropped 1 base and J dropped 8 bases, with 15 bases sitting between them. CDR3 length equals 15 residues.

This clone was observed a handful of times. The chain links TRBV19 to TRBJ2-3; 9 nucleotides match TRBD2. Germline V gene sequence: CDR1 LNHDA, CDR2 SQIVND (reference sequence). The junction had 9 bases not matched to a gene; V was cut back by 5 bases and J by 6 bases. The CDR3 runs to 15 residues. In DNA, the CDR3 is TGTGCCAGTAGTCCTAGGCGGGAGGGCAAGGATACGCAGTATTTT. Encoded protein: CASSPRREGKDTQYF.

The chain is built from TRBV7-2 and TRBJ1-1; no firm D call. Germline CDR1 reads SGHTA; CDR2 reads FQGNSA. V was clipped by 10 bases and J by 3 bases, with 18 bases between them. The CDR3 contains 14 residues. CDR3 nucleotides: TGTGCCACCGTCCCCCCCAGTTCGGACACTGAAGCTTTCTTT. Translation gives CATVPPSSDTEAFF.

This clone has just one count. The gene calls are TRBV27 and TRBJ2-7; D ambiguous. CDR1 is MNHEY and CDR2 is SMNVEV in the germline V gene (reference sequence). The CDR3 is 14 residues long. Trimming took 7 bases from V and 6 from J, leaving 19 bases between them. The CDR3 nucleotides are TGTGCCAGCAAAGCCCGGGCAGACTTTTCCGAGCAGTACTTC. As protein: CASKARADFSEQYF.

The CDR3 nucleotides read TGTGCCAGCAGCCATCTTGCCGAGAACACTGAAGCTTTCTTT. It encodes CASSHLAENTEAFF. V gene TRBV7-6 combines with J gene TRBJ1-1; no firm D call. The CDR3 spans 14 residues. V lost 5 bases, J lost 1 base, and 11 bases lay in between. Germline V gives CDR1 SGHVS, CDR2 FNYEAQ.

This clone has more than one count but fewer than ten. This chain's CDR3 is CASSYSIGSQSTEAFF. The CDR3 coding sequence is TGTGCCAGCAGTTACTCGATAGGGTCCCAAAGCACTGAAGCTTTCTTT. The chain links TRBV6-5 to TRBJ1-1, with D unresolved. Trimming left V 0 bases short and J 4 bases short, with 15 bases between. The CDR3 runs 16 residues. In germline, CDR1 is MNHEY, CDR2 SVGAGI.

CDR3 region: CASSLSGGAAETDTQYF. Here the CDR3 DNA reads TGTGCCAGCAGCCTTAGCGGGGGGGCCGCGGAAACAGATACGCAGTATTTT. V usage is TRBV9 and J usage is TRBJ2-3; 11 nucleotides align to TRBD2. Germline V gene lookup returns CDR1 SGDLS and CDR2 YYNGEE. V lost 4 bases, J lost 3 bases, and 10 bases stayed unmatched. The CDR3 has 17 amino acids.

For the CDR3, the DNA is TGTGCCAGTAGGATTAGCGGGGTCTCCTACAATGAGCAGTTCTTC. This codes for CASRISGVSYNEQFF. The chain employs TRBV19 and TRBJ2-1, with 8 bases identical to TRBD2. The CDR3 spans 15 residues. The V gene's germline CDR1 is LNHDA and CDR2 SQIVND (reference sequence). V lost 6 bases and J lost 0; bases outside the gene matches: 4.

The chain links TRBV7-9 to TRBJ2-3, with D possibly TRBD1 on 6 matching bases. Per the germline V gene, CDR1 is SEHNR and CDR2 is FQNEAQ (reference sequence). The CDR3 has 15 residues. The ends were cut back, 5 bases at V and 3 bases at J, with 15 bases in the middle. CDR3 loop: CASSPLNRATDTQYF. CDR3 sequence (DNA): TGTGCCAGCAGCCCCCTAAACAGGGCGACAGATACGCAGTATTTT.

J is TRBJ2-7 and V is TRBV18; a weak D match, TRBD2 (5 bases). Trimming pared 5 bases from V and 0 bases from J, leaving 8 bases between. The CDR3 totals 13 residues. Germline-derived CDR1 and CDR2 are KGHSH and LQKENI. Here the CDR3 reads CASSLGSSYEQYF. The CDR3 region has the DNA TGTGCCAGCTCATTGGGGAGCTCCTACGAGCAGTACTTC. The full variable domain, rest sourced from reference TRBV18 and TRBJ2-7, is NAGVMQNPRHLVRRRGQEARLRCSPMKGHSHVYWYRQLPEEGLKFMVYLQKENIIDESGMPKERFSAEFPKEGPSILRIQQVVRGDSAAYFCASSLGSSYEQYFGPGTRLTVT.

The chain has TRBV6-5 and TRBJ2-7; 8 bases match TRBD1. CDR3 length: 14 residues. The V and J ends lost 5 bases and 2 bases, in that order; junction bases with no gene match: 5. Germline CDR1 MNHEY, CDR2 SVGAGI. CDR3: CASSPLTGAYEQYF. The CDR3 region has the DNA TGTGCCAGCAGTCCCCTGACAGGGGCCTACGAGCAGTACTTC.

This chain links TRBV5-5 with TRBJ2-2, with a tentative D call TRBD1 (6 bases). V lost 0 bases and J 1 base, leaving 10 bases between the germline ends. This CDR3 is built from 16 residues. The germline V gene has CDR1 SGHKS and CDR2 YYEKEE (reference sequence). The DNA for the CDR3 is TGTGCCAGCAGCTTGGGGTCAGGGGTGAACACCGGGGAGCTGTTTTTT. It encodes CASSLGSGVNTGELFF.

J is TRBJ2-2 and V is TRBV6-4; D perhaps matches TRBD1 (6 bases). Trimming removed 5 bases from V and 1 base from J, with 8 bases in between. Germline V gene sequence: CDR1 MRHNA, CDR2 SNTAGT. The CDR3 contains 14 residues. CDR3 in amino acids: CASSHRENTGELFF. CDR3 coding DNA: TGTGCCAGCAGTCACAGGGAGAACACCGGGGAGCTGTTTTTT.

This clone has just a few counts. This chain joins TRBV5-1 and TRBJ2-5; 7 nucleotides agree with TRBD2. This CDR3 region has 14 residues. V shed 5 bases and J 5 bases; nucleotides not matched to a gene: 9. Germline values: CDR1 SGHRS, CDR2 YFSETQ. The CDR3 DNA reads TGCGCCAGCAGTTTCTCGGGGGGTAGGGAGACCCAGTACTTC. Residues: CASSFSGGRETQYF.

The chain couples TRBV5-1 to TRBJ1-2; possibly TRBD1 for D (5 bases). Per germline, CDR1 SGHRS and CDR2 YFSETQ. The germline V and J ends were trimmed by 4 bases and 3 bases, with 13 bases remaining between them. The CDR3 sequence is 14 residues long. This chain's CDR3 is CASSLLQGDYGYTF. In nucleotides, the CDR3 is TGCGCCAGCAGCCTCCTCCAGGGTGACTATGGCTACACCTTC.

This chain connects TRBV5-1 to TRBJ1-1; the D gene is possibly TRBD1 (5 bases). This CDR3 has 14 residues. CDR1 SGHRS and CDR2 YFSETQ come from the germline V gene. The V end was cut by 4 bases, the J end by 6 bases, with 16 bases between. For the CDR3, the DNA is TGCGCCAGCAGCCCTCGGCCAGGGCGGGCTGAAGCTTTCTTT. Encoded protein: CASSPRPGRAEAFF.

CDR3 DNA: TGCGCCAGCAGCCCCACCGTAGTTTCAGGGGACACTGAAGCTTTCTTT. It translates to CASSPTVVSGDTEAFF. The rearrangement joins TRBV5-1 to TRBJ1-1; a possible D gene is TRBD1 (6 bases). This CDR3 contains 16 residues. CDR1 is SGHRS and CDR2 is YFSETQ in the germline V gene. The V gene lost 4 bases and the J gene lost 3 bases, with 19 bases spanning the gap.

The chain couples TRBV18 to TRBJ2-3, with a weak D call TRBD1 (6 bases). The CDR3 loop spans 15 amino acids. V lost 3 bases to trimming and J lost 2 bases, with 12 bases between them. Germline V gene sequence: CDR1 KGHSH, CDR2 LQKENI. CDR3 loop: CASSPSDSYTDTQYF. The CDR3, as DNA: TGTGCCAGCTCACCCTCGGACAGCTACACAGATACGCAGTATTTT.